Presented here are 31 T cell receptor beta chains from one specimen sequenced in a study of identical twins. TCRdb re-derived calls from the 5' RACE reads in MiXCR, one entry per CDR3 protein. The sample lists just under 550,000 distinct CDR3 sequences, about 15% occurring once. This sample also appeared in a second study, on yellow fever vaccine responses in identical twins.

The sample comprised CD4+ T cells sorted from blood. These TCRs come from a young woman in good health.

The CDR3 DNA reads TGTGCCAGCAGCCAAGTCCCAACGAGGCTAGCGCTCAATGAGCAGTTCTTC. It specifies CASSQVPTRLALNEQFF. V is TRBV3-1 and J is TRBJ2-1; the D gene is possibly TRBD2 (6 bases). Trimming cost V 1 base and J 6 bases, with 19 bases left between them. The CDR3 is made up of 17 amino acids. Germline V lookup: CDR1 LGHDT, CDR2 YNNKEL (reference sequence).

The V gene is TRBV2, the J gene TRBJ1-5; D might be TRBD1 (5 bases). Germline values: CDR1 SNHLY, CDR2 FYNNEI. CDR3 size: 13 residues. The V gene lost 7 bases and the J gene lost 4 bases, with 11 bases spanning the gap. The CDR3, as DNA: TGTGCCAGCATTGGGGACGGGAATCAGCCCCAGCATTTT. Translating gives CASIGDGNQPQHF.

This clonotype was counted between two and nine times. V usage is TRBV18 and J usage is TRBJ2-7; D ambiguous. The CDR3 is 15 residues long. Germline assignment: CDR1 KGHSH and CDR2 LQKENI. V dropped 0 bases and J dropped 1 base, with 10 bases sitting between them. DNA of the CDR3: TGTGCCAGCTCACCACCGTCGCAGTCTTCCTACGAGCAGTACTTC. Translation gives CASSPPSQSSYEQYF.

This clonotype was picked up a small number of times. This chain joins TRBV6-1 and TRBJ2-7, with 7 bases that match TRBD1. The CDR3 totals 16 residues. Germline CDR1 and CDR2: MNHNS and SASEGT. The junction had 17 bases not matched to a gene; V was cut back by 10 bases and J by 2 bases. CDR3 residues: CATSKTWDSSAYEQYF. CDR3 nucleotide sequence: TGTGCCACCTCGAAAACCTGGGACAGCTCAGCCTACGAGCAGTACTTC.

CDR3 in amino acids: CASSVDRGVGPQHF. The CDR3 DNA reads as TGCGCCAGCAGCGTCGACAGAGGGGTCGGGCCCCAGCATTTT. This chain links TRBV5-1 with TRBJ1-5; tentatively, D is TRBD1 (5 bases). Germline V gene lookup returns CDR1 SGHRS and CDR2 YFSETQ. This CDR3 region has 14 residues. With 4 bases removed from V and 9 bases from J, the gap between germline ends came to 17 bases. Supplemented by reference TRBV5-1 and TRBJ1-5, the full variable domain reads KAGVTQTPRYLIKTRGQQVTLSCSPISGHRSVSWYQQTPGQGLQFLFEYFSETQRNKGNFPGRFSGRQFSNSRSEMNVSTLELGDSALYLCASSVDRGVGPQHFGDGTRLSIL.

This clonotype was observed a handful of times. The DNA of the CDR3 is TGTGCCAGCAGCTTAAGGACTTCTCGAGAGCAGTACTTC. Protein: CASSLRTSREQYF. The chain recombines TRBV11-3 with TRBJ2-7, with D perhaps matching TRBD2 (5 bases). The germline CDR1 and CDR2 sequences are SGHNT and YENEEA. This CDR3 has 13 amino acids. V lost 2 bases and J 7 bases, leaving 12 bases between the germline ends.

The chain carries TRBV5-1 and TRBJ2-5, with 7 positions matching TRBD2. Germline values: CDR1 SGHRS, CDR2 YFSETQ. V shed 3 bases and J 4 bases; nucleotides not matched to a gene: 9. This CDR3 is built from 15 residues. The DNA of the CDR3 is TGCGCCAGCAGCTCAGCGGGGCCCCCAGTAGAGACCCAGTACTTC. It is translated as CASSSAGPPVETQYF.

The CDR3 nucleotides read TGTGCCAGCAGTTACAGGGGACGCGAGCAGTTCTTC. This gives the protein CASSYRGREQFF. V is TRBV6-5 and J is TRBJ2-1, with D possibly called TRBD1 or TRBD2 (5 bases each). V dropped 2 bases and J dropped 10 bases, with 9 bases sitting between them. CDR3 length: 12 residues. The germline V gene has CDR1 MNHEY and CDR2 SVGAGI.

Comments on this clonotype: Relative to the germline gene, one junction end is altered; a read error may explain this. The genes are TRBV4-1 and TRBJ2-5; TRBD2 agrees at 10 bases. The CDR3 is made up of 14 amino acids. Germline-derived CDR1 and CDR2 are MGHRA and YSYEKL. Here the CDR3 reads CTSSQPLAGKTQYF. CDR3 DNA: TGCACCAGCAGCCAACCACTAGCGGGGAAGACCCAGTACTTC.

The CDR3 here is CASSVSGTGETQYF. In DNA, the CDR3 is TGTGCCAGCAGCGTATCCGGGACAGGGGAAACGCAGTATTTT. V gene TRBV7-6 combines with J gene TRBJ2-3; 10 bases align to TRBD1. The CDR3 runs 14 residues. CDR1 is SGHVS, CDR2 FNYEAQ, per germline. The ends lost 5 bases at V and 9 bases at J; junction bases unmatched: 8.

There are a few counts of this clonotype. J is TRBJ1-1 and V is TRBV6-5, with D possibly being TRBD1 (5 bases). The CDR3 is 15 amino acids. V was shortened by 2 bases and J by 1 base, with 11 bases between the two germline ends. Per the germline V gene, CDR1 is MNHEY and CDR2 is SVGAGI. The CDR3 here is CASSYAGRGNTEAFF. DNA for the CDR3: TGTGCCAGCAGTTACGCAGGGCGAGGGAACACTGAAGCTTTCTTT.

This clonotype occurred a few times. A read error may produce the germline difference seen at one junction end. V and J are TRBV9 and TRBJ1-1; a possible D gene is TRBD1 (6 bases). Germline assignment: CDR1 SGDLS and CDR2 YYNGEE. The CDR3 covers 12 residues. The DNA for the CDR3 is TGTGCCAGCGGCCGGGGGGGCACTGCAGCTTTCTTT. It codes for CASGRGGTAAFF.

This clonotype was recorded a few times. The J gene is TRBJ1-1, the V gene TRBV12-3 or TRBV12-4; 9 bases line up with TRBD1. There are 14 residues in the CDR3. J lost 8 bases, V lost 2 bases, and 6 bases had no gene match. The CDR3 nucleotides are TGTGCCAGCAGTTTACGGACAGGGGTAGGAGAAGCTTTCTTT. This encodes CASSLRTGVGEAFF.

This clonotype was observed a handful of times. The chain links TRBV6-5 to TRBJ2-2, with TRBD1 as a possible D gene (6 bases). Looked up from germline, CDR1 is MNHEY and CDR2 is SVGAGI. The CDR3 spans 15 residues. Trimming removed 4 bases from V and 1 base from J, with 10 bases in between. The CDR3 DNA reads TGTGCCAGCAGTTCCAGGGGATGGAACACCGGGGAGCTGTTTTTT. Its translation is CASSSRGWNTGELFF.

In its sample, this clonotype was seen a few times. The chain has TRBV20-1 and TRBJ2-3; D is perhaps TRBD1 (5 bases). The CDR3 is 13 residues long. V was pared by 6 bases and J by 2 bases, with 12 bases between. Germline CDR1 and CDR2: DFQATT and SNEGSKA (reference sequence). The CDR3 DNA reads TGCAGTGCCGAGGAGACAGCCACAGATACGCAGTATTTT. This gives the protein CSAEETATDTQYF.

This clonotype was found a few times. The V gene is TRBV3-1, the J gene TRBJ1-1; possibly TRBD1 for D (6 bases). The ends were cut back, 8 bases at V and 0 bases at J, with 10 bases in the middle. Germline assignment: CDR1 LGHDT and CDR2 YNNKEL (reference sequence). CDR3 size: 13 residues. CDR3 in DNA: TGTGCCAGCGGACAGCTGGTGAACACTGAAGCTTTCTTT. Translation: CASGQLVNTEAFF.

This clonotype was picked up a small number of times. V and J are TRBV27 and TRBJ2-7; TRBD2 matches 8 bases. V was clipped by 5 bases and J by 5 bases; unmatched bases: 14. This CDR3 region has 16 residues. The V gene's germline CDR1 is MNHEY and CDR2 SMNVEV (reference sequence). CDR3 coding DNA: TGTGCCAGCAGTCCCACGTCCGGGAGGGTGATTCACGAGCAGTACTTC. This gives the protein CASSPTSGRVIHEQYF.

Only a few counts were recorded for this clonotype. The gene calls are TRBV5-1 and TRBJ2-3; 12 nucleotides align to TRBD1. V lost 1 base to trimming and J lost 6 bases; unmatched junction nucleotides: 9. The CDR3 runs 17 residues. The germline V gene has CDR1 SGHRS and CDR2 YFSETQ. CDR3 coding DNA: TGCGCCAGCAGCTTGCTACCGGGACAGGGGGCAGCGGATACGCAGTATTTT. Protein: CASSLLPGQGAADTQYF.

This chain links TRBV4-1 with TRBJ2-1, with 7 bases aligning to TRBD1. Trimming took 1 base from V and 3 from J; bases not matched to a gene: 12. The CDR3 is 18 residues long. Germline CDR1 is MGHRA and CDR2 is YSYEKL. The CDR3 loop is CASSQVLRRDSDYNEQFF. The CDR3 bases are TGCGCCAGCAGCCAAGTCTTGCGCCGGGACAGTGACTACAATGAGCAGTTCTTC.

V and J are TRBV9 and TRBJ2-5, with 8 bases fitting TRBD2. Germline V lookup: CDR1 SGDLS, CDR2 YYNGEE. The CDR3 spans 16 residues. Trimming at V came to 1 base and at J to 4 bases, leaving 9 bases not matched to a gene. CDR3 loop: CASSVSAAGVGETQYF. The CDR3 DNA sequence: TGTGCCAGCAGCGTATCGGCAGCGGGAGTAGGAGAGACCCAGTACTTC. Variable domain in full (rest from reference TRBV9 and TRBJ2-5): DSGVTQTPKHLITATGQRVTLRCSPRSGDLSVYWYQQSLDQGLQFLIQYYNGEERAKGNILERFSAQQFPDLHSELNLSSLELGDSALYFCASSVSAAGVGETQYFGPGTRLLVL.

This clonotype has only a few counts. The V and J genes are TRBV2 and TRBJ2-7; D is possibly TRBD1 or TRBD2 (5 bases each). This CDR3 comprises 10 residues. Germline V gene data show CDR1 as SNHLY and CDR2 as FYNNEI. Trimming removed 8 bases from V and 5 bases from J, with 7 bases in between. The CDR3 bases are TGTGCCAGCGGGGGTAACGAGCAGTACTTC. Translation gives CASGGNEQYF. The whole variable domain, filled in from reference TRBV2 and TRBJ2-7, reads EPEVTQTPSHQVTQMGQEVILRCVPISNHLYFYWYRQILGQKVEFLVSFYNNEISEKSEIFDDQFSVERPDGSNFTLKIRSTKLEDSAMYFCASGGNEQYFGPGTRLTVT.

The sample holds a few counts of this clonotype. The rearrangement joins TRBV29-1 to TRBJ2-5; 9 nucleotides line up with TRBD2. Germline V CDR1 and CDR2: SQVTM, ANQGSEA. This CDR3 comprises 16 residues. V lost 6 bases to trimming and J lost 4 bases; unmatched junction nucleotides: 15. The DNA for the CDR3 is TGCAGCGTAGGCCCCGGTAGCGGGAGCACGGTAGAGACCCAGTACTTC. This translates into CSVGPGSGSTVETQYF.

The chain recombines TRBV5-1 with TRBJ1-6; D remains ambiguous. Between the trimmed V and J ends, which lost 4 bases and 9 bases, there was a span of 11 bases. The CDR3 is 13 amino acids. From germline, CDR1 is SGHRS and CDR2 YFSETQ. For the CDR3, the DNA is TGCGCCAGCAGCACCGCGGCGGTTTCACCCCTCCACTTT. This codes for CASSTAAVSPLHF.

This chain links TRBV12-3 or TRBV12-4 with TRBJ2-5, with D perhaps TRBD2 (7 bases). Trimming pared 6 bases from V and 5 bases from J, leaving 19 bases between. This CDR3 is built from 15 residues. The CDR3 nucleotides read TGTGCCAGCAGGTCAGACCCGGGGGGCCGGGAGACCCAGTACTTC. It codes for CASRSDPGGRETQYF.

The table lists this clonotype with a few counts. This chain connects TRBV24-1 to TRBJ1-5; D is unclear. This CDR3 spans 14 amino acids. Deletions cut 5 bases from V and 0 bases from J, with 7 bases between. Germline V gives CDR1 KGHDR, CDR2 SFDVKD. DNA of the CDR3: TGTGCCACCAGTGGCTGGGATAGCAATCAGCCCCAGCATTTT. Translated, it gives CATSGWDSNQPQHF.

The table lists this clonotype with many counts. The chain is built from TRBV7-6 and TRBJ2-2; 14 bases line up with TRBD2. With V trimmed by 5 bases and J by 3 bases, 8 bases remained unmatched. CDR1 is SGHVS, CDR2 FNYEAQ, per germline. The CDR3 consists of 18 residues. The CDR3 here is CASSRGLAGVPYTGELFF. CDR3 DNA sequence: TGTGCCAGCAGCCGGGGACTAGCGGGAGTTCCCTACACCGGGGAGCTGTTTTTT.

This clonotype was observed a handful of times. The gene calls are TRBV15 and TRBJ2-1; D assignment may be TRBD1 or TRBD2 (5 bases each). Germline CDR1 is LNHNV and CDR2 is YYDKDF (reference sequence). The CDR3 loop spans 15 amino acids. Trimming took 0 bases from V and 5 from J, leaving 11 bases between them. DNA of the CDR3: TGTGCCACCAGCAGAGATTGGGGACGCCACAATGAGCAGTTCTTC. It specifies CATSRDWGRHNEQFF. Looking up the rest from reference TRBV15 and TRBJ2-1 gives the full variable domain: DAMVIQNPRYQVTQFGKPVTLSCSQTLNHNVMYWYQQKSSQAPKLLFHYYDKDFNNEADTPDNFQSRRPNTSFCFLDIRSPGLGDTAMYLCATSRDWGRHNEQFFGPGTRLTVL.

This clonotype was found many times. V and J are TRBV10-3 and TRBJ2-1; 7 bases agree with TRBD2. The CDR3 contains 14 residues. With V trimmed by 10 bases and J by 10 bases, 16 bases remained unmatched. Germline lookup yields CDR1 ENHRY and CDR2 SYGVKD. For the CDR3, the DNA is TGTGCCAGTAGAGCGGGACCCTCTGATGGGGAGCAGTTCTTC. Encoded protein: CASRAGPSDGEQFF.

This sequence joins TRBV2 and TRBJ2-5; a weak D match, TRBD1 (5 bases). The germline V gene has CDR1 SNHLY and CDR2 FYNNEI. This CDR3 contains 13 residues. Trimming removed 6 bases from V and 3 bases from J, with 11 bases in between. In DNA form, the CDR3 reads TGTGCCAGCAGCCCAGGGTTAAAAGAGACCCAGTACTTC. This translates into CASSPGLKETQYF.

The chain combines TRBV5-1 with TRBJ2-5; no definite D call. Trimming pared 1 base from V and 0 bases from J, leaving 7 bases between. Germline values: CDR1 SGHRS, CDR2 YFSETQ. There are 14 residues in the CDR3. CDR3 protein: CASSLFSNQETQYF. The CDR3 nucleotides are TGCGCCAGCAGCTTGTTCTCAAACCAAGAGACCCAGTACTTC. The full variable domain, with the rest looked up from reference TRBV5-1 and TRBJ2-5, is KAGVTQTPRYLIKTRGQQVTLSCSPISGHRSVSWYQQTPGQGLQFLFEYFSETQRNKGNFPGRFSGRQFSNSRSEMNVSTLELGDSALYLCASSLFSNQETQYFGPGTRLLVL.

This clonotype was recorded at least ten times. The V call is TRBV12-3 or TRBV12-4, the J call TRBJ2-7, with 10 bases matching TRBD2. Losses at the gene ends were 5 bases for V and 3 bases for J; bases not matched to a gene: 10. This CDR3 has 16 amino acids. In DNA form, the CDR3 reads TGTGCCAGCAGTCCCAACAGTAGGACTAGCGGCTACGAGCAGTACTTC. It yields the protein CASSPNSRTSGYEQYF.